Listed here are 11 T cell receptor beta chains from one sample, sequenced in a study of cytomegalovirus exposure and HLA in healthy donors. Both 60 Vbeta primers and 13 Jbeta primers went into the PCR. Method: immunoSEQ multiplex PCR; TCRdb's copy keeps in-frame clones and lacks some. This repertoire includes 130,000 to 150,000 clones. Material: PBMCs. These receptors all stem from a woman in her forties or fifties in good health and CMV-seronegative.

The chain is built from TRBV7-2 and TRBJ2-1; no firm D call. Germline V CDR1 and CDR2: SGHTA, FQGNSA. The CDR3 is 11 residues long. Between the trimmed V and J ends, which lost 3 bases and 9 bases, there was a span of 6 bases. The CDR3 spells CASSFTAEQFF. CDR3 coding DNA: TGTGCCAGCAGCTTCACAGCTGAGCAGTTCTTC.

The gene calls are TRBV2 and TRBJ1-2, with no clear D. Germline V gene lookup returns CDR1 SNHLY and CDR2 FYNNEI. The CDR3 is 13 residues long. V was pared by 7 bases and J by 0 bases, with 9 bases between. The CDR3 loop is CASNPAANYGYTF. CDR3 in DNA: TGTGCCAGCAACCCCGCAGCTAACTATGGCTACACCTTC. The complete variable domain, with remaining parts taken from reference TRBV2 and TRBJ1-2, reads EPEVTQTPSHQVTQMGQEVILRCVPISNHLYFYWYRQILGQKVEFLVSFYNNEISEKSEIFDDQFSVERPDGSNFTLKIRSTKLEDSAMYFCASNPAANYGYTFGSGTRLTVV.

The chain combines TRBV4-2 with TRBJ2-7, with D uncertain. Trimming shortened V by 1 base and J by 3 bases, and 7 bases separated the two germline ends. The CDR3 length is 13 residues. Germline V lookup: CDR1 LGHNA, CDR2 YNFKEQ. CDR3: CASSQVGGYEQYF. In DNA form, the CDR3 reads TGTGCCAGCAGCCAAGTAGGCGGCTACGAGCAGTACTTC.

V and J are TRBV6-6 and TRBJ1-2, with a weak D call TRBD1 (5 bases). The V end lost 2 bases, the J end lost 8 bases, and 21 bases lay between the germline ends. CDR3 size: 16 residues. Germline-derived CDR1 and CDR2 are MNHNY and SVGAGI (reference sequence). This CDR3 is CASSYQSGVGKEGYTF. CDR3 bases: TGTGCCAGCAGTTACCAGTCGGGGGTAGGCAAGGAGGGCTACACCTTC.

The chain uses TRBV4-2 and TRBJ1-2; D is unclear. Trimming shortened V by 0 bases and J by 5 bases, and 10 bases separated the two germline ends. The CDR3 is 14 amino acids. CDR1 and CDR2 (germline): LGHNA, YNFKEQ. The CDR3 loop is CASSQDTRQYGYTF. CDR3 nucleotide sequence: TGTGCCAGCAGCCAAGATACACGCCAGTATGGCTACACCTTC.

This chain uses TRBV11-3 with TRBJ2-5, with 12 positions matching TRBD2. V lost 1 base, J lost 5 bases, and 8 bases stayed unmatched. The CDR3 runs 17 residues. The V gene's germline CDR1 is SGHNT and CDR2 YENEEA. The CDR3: CASSLGLAGGSGETQYF. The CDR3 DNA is TGTGCCAGCAGCTTAGGGCTAGCGGGAGGGTCGGGGGAGACCCAGTACTTC.

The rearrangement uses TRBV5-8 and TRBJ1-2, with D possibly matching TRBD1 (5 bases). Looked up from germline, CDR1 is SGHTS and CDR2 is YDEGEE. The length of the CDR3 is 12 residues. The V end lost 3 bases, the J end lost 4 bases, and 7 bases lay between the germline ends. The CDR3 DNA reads TGTGCCAGCAGCTCGGGGGGCTATGGCTACACCTTC. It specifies CASSSGGYGYTF. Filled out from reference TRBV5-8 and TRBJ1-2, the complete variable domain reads EAGVTQSPTHLIKTRGQQATLRCSPISGHTSVYWYQQALGLGLQFLLWYDEGEERNRGNFPPRFSGRQFPNYSSELNVNALELEDSALYLCASSSGGYGYTFGSGTRLTVV.

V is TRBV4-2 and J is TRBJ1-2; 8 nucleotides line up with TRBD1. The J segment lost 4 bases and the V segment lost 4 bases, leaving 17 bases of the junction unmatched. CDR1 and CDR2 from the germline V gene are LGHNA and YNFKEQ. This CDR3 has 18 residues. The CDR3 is CASSPRSVQGARIYGYTF. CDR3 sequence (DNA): TGTGCCAGCAGCCCTCGATCTGTGCAGGGGGCGCGGATCTATGGCTACACCTTC.

This chain's CDR3 is CASSWGGSGANVLTF. The CDR3 coding sequence is TGTGCCAGCAGCTGGGGCGGATCTGGGGCCAACGTCCTGACTTTC. V gene TRBV7-9 combines with J gene TRBJ2-6, with D possibly TRBD1 on 5 matching bases. V was cut by 4 bases and J by 1 base, with 8 bases left in between. CDR1 and CDR2 (germline): SEHNR, FQNEAQ (reference sequence). The CDR3 extends over 15 amino acids.

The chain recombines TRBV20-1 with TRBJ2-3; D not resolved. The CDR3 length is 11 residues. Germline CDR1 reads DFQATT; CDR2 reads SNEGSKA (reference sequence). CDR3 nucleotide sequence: TGCAGCCCTCTCCCGGGAGATACGCAGTATTTT. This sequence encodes CSPLPGDTQYF.

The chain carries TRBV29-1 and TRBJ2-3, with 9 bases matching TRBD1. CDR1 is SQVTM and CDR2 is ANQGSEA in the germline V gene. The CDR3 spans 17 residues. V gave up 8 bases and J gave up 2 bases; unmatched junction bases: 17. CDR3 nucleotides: TGCAGCCTGGGGCGGGACAGGGAATTTTTTCTCACAGATACGCAGTATTTT. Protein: CSLGRDREFFLTDTQYF.